Sequencing of this T cell receptor beta chain was carried out in a study of metastatic and nonmetastatic thyroid tumors. Study-level background: Thyroid patients, malignant and benign, had repertoires compared across blood and tumor or nodule tissue. Study results and caveats: Reports indicated that malignant thyroid tumors showed significantly higher TCR beta diversity than benign nodules did, in blood and tumor.

None of the patients had undergone any treatment ahead of thyroid surgery. This CDR3 region has 13 residues. V dropped 6 bases and J dropped 0 bases, with 8 bases sitting between them. Germline V CDR1 and CDR2: LNHDA, SQIVND (reference sequence). Source study methods: Built for papillary thyroid cancer, a distant-metastasis classifier drew on CDR3 differences across clinicopathological groups. TCRdb reanalyzed the PCR reads with MiXCR. Clone size and V and J calls follow TCRdb, not the original study. The top ten clones hold around 18% of a sample with about 19,000 clones, around 16% of them seen once. In its sample, this clone was seen many times. Antigen specificity is unknown.

The sample was blood. The chain carries TRBV19 and TRBJ1-1, with D possibly TRBD1 on 6 matching bases. The clonotype comes from a male donor with papillary thyroid cancer or a benign thyroid nodule (not recorded which). Some clones in this sample may be carry-over from other donors' samples. The CDR3 here is CASSRTVNTEAFF. The CDR3 DNA reads TGTGCCAGTAGCAGGACAGTGAACACTGAAGCTTTCTTT.